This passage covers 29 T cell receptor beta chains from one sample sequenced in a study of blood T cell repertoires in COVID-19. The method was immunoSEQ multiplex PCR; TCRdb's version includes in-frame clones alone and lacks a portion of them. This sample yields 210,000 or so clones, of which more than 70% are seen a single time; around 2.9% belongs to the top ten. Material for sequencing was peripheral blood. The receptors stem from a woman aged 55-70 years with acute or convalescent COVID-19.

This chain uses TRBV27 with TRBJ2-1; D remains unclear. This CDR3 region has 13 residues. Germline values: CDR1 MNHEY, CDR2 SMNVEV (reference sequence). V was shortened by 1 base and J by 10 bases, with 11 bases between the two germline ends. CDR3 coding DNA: TGTGCCAGCAGTTTATTGGCCGTGAGGGAGCAGTTCTTC. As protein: CASSLLAVREQFF.

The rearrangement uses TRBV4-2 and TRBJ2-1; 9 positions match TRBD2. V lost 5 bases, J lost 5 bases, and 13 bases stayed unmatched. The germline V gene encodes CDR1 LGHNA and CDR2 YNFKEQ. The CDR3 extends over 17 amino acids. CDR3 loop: CASSSTSRGGAHNEQFF. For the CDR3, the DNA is TGTGCCAGCAGCTCCACCAGCCGCGGGGGGGCCCACAATGAGCAGTTCTTC.

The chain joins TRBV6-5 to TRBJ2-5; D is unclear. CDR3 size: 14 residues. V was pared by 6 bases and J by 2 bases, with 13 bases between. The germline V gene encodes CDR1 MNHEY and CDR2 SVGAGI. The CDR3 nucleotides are TGTGCCAGCAGCACCAGGCGTTGGCAAGAGACCCAGTACTTC. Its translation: CASSTRRWQETQYF.

This chain's CDR3 is CASSPPGGLIQETQYF. CDR3 in DNA: TGTGCCAGCTCACCACCGGGGGGACTGATACAAGAGACCCAGTACTTC. The chain has TRBV18 and TRBJ2-5, with D possibly TRBD2 on 6 matching bases. V was cut by 0 bases and J by 2 bases, with 13 bases left in between. CDR3 length: 16 residues. Germline V lookup: CDR1 KGHSH, CDR2 LQKENI.

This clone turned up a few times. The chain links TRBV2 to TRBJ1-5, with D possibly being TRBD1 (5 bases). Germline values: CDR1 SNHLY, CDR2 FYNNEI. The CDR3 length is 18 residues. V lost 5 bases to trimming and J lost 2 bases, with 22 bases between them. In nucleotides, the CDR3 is TGTGCCAGCAGTTGGGACCCGGAGGGGTTCTATGGCAATCAGCCCCAGCATTTT. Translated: CASSWDPEGFYGNQPQHF.

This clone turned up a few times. CDR3 bases: TGTGCCAGTAGGCGGACGGACAGTCTTAGCTCCTACGAGCAGTACTTC. Encoded protein: CASRRTDSLSSYEQYF. The chain has TRBV19 and TRBJ2-7; tentative D call: TRBD1 (6 bases). V lost 6 bases, J lost 0 bases, and 18 bases lay in between. Germline values: CDR1 LNHDA, CDR2 SQIVND (reference sequence). The CDR3 sequence is 16 residues long.

This CDR3 reads CASSYGERRGQETQYF. Written as DNA, the CDR3 is TGTGCCAGCAGTTACGGGGAGCGGCGGGGCCAAGAGACCCAGTACTTC. The rearrangement links TRBV6-5 to TRBJ2-5, with D possibly matching TRBD2 (6 bases). The germline V gene encodes CDR1 MNHEY and CDR2 SVGAGI. CDR3 size: 16 residues. Between the trimmed V and J ends, which lost 2 bases and 1 base, there was a span of 14 bases.

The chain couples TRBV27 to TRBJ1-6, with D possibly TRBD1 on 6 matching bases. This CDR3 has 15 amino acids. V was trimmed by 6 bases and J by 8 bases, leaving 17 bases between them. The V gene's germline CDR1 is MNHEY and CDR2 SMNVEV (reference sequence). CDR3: CASRGGAGRYSPLHF. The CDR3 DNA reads TGTGCCAGCAGAGGGGGGGCCGGTAGATATTCACCCCTCCACTTT.

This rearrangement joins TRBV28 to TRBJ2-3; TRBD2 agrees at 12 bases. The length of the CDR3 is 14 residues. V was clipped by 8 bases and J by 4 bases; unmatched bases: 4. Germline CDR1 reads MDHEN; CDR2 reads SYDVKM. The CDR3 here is CASLTSGRPDTQYF. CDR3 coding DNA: TGTGCCAGCCTGACTAGCGGGAGACCAGATACGCAGTATTTT. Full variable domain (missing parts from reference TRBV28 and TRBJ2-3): DVKVTQSSRYLVKRTGEKVFLECVQDMDHENMFWYRQDPGLGLRLIYFSYDVKMKEKGDIPEGYSVSREKKERFSLILESASTNQTSMYLCASLTSGRPDTQYFGPGTRLTVL.

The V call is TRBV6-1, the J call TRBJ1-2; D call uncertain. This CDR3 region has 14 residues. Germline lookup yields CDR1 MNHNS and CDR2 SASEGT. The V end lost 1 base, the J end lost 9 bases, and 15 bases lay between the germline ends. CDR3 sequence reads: CASSEGAQLKRYTF. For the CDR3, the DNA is TGTGCCAGCAGTGAAGGGGCGCAGTTAAAGCGCTACACCTTC.

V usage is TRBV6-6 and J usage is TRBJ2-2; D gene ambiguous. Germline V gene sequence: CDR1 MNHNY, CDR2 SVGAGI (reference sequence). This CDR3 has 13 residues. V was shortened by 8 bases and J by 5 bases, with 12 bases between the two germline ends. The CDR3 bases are TGTGCCAGCTGGAGCGCGCTTACCGGGGAGCTGTTTTTT. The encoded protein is CASWSALTGELFF.

CDR3 sequence: CASTGTIYNEQFF. CDR3 DNA: TGTGCCAGCACCGGGACAATTTACAATGAGCAGTTCTTC. The J gene is TRBJ2-1, the V gene TRBV19, with a possible D match to TRBD1 (6 bases). Germline-derived CDR1 and CDR2 are LNHDA and SQIVND (reference sequence). This CDR3 has 13 amino acids. With 9 bases removed from V and 4 bases from J, the gap between germline ends came to 13 bases.

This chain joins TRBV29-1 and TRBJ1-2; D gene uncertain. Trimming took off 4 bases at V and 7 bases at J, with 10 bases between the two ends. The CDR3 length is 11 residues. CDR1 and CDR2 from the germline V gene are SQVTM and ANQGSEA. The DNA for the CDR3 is TGCAGCGTTGGATATTGGGCTGGCTACACCTTC. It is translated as CSVGYWAGYTF.

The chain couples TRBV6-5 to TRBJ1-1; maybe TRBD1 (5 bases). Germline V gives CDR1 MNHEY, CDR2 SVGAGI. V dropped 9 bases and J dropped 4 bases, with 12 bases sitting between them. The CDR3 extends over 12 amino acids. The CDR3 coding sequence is TGTGCCAGTGGGAGGAGGGGCACTGAAGCTTTCTTT. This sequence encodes CASGRRGTEAFF.

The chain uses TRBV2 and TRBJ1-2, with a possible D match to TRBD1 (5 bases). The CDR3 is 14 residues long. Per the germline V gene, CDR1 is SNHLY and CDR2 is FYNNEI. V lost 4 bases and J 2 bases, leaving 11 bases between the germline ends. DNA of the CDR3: TGTGCCAGCAGTGGGGGCAGCAAGAACTATGGCTACACCTTC. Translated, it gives CASSGGSKNYGYTF.

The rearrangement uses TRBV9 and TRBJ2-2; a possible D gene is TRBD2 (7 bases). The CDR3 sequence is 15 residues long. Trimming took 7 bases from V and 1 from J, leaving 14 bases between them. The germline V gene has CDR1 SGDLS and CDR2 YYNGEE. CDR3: CASRRGALNTGELFF. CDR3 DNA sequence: TGTGCCAGCCGACGGGGGGCCTTGAACACCGGGGAGCTGTTTTTT.

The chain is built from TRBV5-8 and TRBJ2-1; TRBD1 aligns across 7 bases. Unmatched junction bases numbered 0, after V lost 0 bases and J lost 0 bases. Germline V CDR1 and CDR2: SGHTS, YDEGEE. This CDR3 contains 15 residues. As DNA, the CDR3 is TGTGCCAGCAGCTTGGGGGACAGCTCCTACAATGAGCAGTTCTTC. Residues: CASSLGDSSYNEQFF.

DNA of the CDR3: TGTGCCAGCAGCCCCGGACAGGAAAGATATGGCTACACCTTC. It yields the protein CASSPGQERYGYTF. This chain joins TRBV6-5 and TRBJ1-2; 7 bases map to TRBD1. This CDR3 spans 14 amino acids. The V gene's germline CDR1 is MNHEY and CDR2 SVGAGI. The V segment lost 6 bases and the J segment 5 bases; nucleotides outside the gene matches: 9.

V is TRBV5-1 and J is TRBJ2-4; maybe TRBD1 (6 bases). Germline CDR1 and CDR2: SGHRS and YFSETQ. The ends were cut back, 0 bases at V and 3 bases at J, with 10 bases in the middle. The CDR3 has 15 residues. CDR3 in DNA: TGCGCCAGCAGCTTGGCTACACAGGGCAAAAACATTCAGTACTTC. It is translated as CASSLATQGKNIQYF.

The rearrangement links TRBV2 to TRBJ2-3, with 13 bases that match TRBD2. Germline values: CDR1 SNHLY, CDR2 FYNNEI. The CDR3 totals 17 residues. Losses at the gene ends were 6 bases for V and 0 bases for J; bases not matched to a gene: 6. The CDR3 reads CASRRGTSGTSTDTQYF. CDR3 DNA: TGTGCCAGCAGGCGGGGGACTAGCGGGACTAGCACAGATACGCAGTATTTT.

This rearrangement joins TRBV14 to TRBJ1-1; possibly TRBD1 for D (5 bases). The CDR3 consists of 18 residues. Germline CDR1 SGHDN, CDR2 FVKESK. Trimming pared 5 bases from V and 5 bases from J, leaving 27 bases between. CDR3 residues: CASSAGRRGLNLWTEAFF. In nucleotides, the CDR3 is TGTGCCAGCAGCGCGGGACGGAGGGGCCTTAACTTATGGACTGAAGCTTTCTTT. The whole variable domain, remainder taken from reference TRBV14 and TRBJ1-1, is EAGVTQFPSHSVIEKGQTVTLRCDPISGHDNLYWYRRVMGKEIKFLLHFVKESKQDESGMPNNRFLAERTGGTYSTLKVQPAELEDSGVYFCASSAGRRGLNLWTEAFFGQGTRLTVV.

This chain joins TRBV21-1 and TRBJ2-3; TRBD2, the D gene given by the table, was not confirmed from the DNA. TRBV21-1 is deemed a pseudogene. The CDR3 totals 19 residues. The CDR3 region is CASTCPGEGNTSGSDTQYF. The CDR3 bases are TGTGCCAGCACCTGTCCTGGAGAGGGCAACACTAGCGGGTCAGATACGCAGTATTTT.

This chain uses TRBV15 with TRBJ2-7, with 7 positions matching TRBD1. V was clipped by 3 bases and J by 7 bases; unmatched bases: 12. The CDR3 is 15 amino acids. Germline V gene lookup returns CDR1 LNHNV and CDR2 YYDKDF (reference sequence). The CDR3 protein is CATSREPGQLAEQYF. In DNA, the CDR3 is TGTGCCACCAGCAGGGAACCGGGACAGCTGGCGGAGCAGTACTTC.

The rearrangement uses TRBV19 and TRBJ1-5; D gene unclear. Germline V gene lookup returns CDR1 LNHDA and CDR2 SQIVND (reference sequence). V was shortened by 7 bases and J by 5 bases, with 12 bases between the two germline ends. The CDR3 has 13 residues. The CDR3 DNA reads TGTGCCAGTAACCCTGGGCGGGATCAGCCCCAGCATTTT. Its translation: CASNPGRDQPQHF. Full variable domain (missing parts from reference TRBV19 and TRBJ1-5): DGGITQSPKYLFRKEGQNVTLSCEQNLNHDAMYWYRQDPGQGLRLIYYSQIVNDFQKGDIAEGYSVSREKKESFPLTVTSAQKNPTAFYLCASNPGRDQPQHFGDGTRLSIL.

CDR3 coding DNA: TGTGCCAGCAAATTACGGGCCTTAACAGGGGGGAGGCCCCGAGGAGAGACCCAGTACTTC. Translation gives CASKLRALTGGRPRGETQYF. The chain employs TRBV27 and TRBJ2-5; 8 bases match TRBD1. Germline lookup yields CDR1 MNHEY and CDR2 SMNVEV (reference sequence). The length of the CDR3 is 20 residues. V was pared by 7 bases and J by 4 bases, with 26 bases of the junction left unmatched.

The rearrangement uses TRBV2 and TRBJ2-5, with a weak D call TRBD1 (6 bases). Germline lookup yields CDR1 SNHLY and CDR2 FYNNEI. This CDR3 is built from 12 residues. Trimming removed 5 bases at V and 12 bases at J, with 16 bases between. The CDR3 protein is CASSWTTGDKYF. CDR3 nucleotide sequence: TGTGCCAGCAGTTGGACAACCGGGGACAAGTACTTC. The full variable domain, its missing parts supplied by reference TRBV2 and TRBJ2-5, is EPEVTQTPSHQVTQMGQEVILRCVPISNHLYFYWYRQILGQKVEFLVSFYNNEISEKSEIFDDQFSVERPDGSNFTLKIRSTKLEDSAMYFCASSWTTGDKYFGPGTRLLVL.

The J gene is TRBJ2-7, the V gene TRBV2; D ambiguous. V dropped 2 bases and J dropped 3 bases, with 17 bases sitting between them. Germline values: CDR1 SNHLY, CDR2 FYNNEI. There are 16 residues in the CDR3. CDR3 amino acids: CASSEPLANRNYEQYF. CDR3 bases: TGTGCCAGCAGTGAACCCCTGGCCAACAGAAACTACGAGCAGTACTTC.

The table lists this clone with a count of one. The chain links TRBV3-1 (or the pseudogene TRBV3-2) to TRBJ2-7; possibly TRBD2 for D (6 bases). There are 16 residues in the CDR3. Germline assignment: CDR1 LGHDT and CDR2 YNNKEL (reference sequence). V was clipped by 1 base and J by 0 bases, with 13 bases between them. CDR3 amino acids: CASSQGGGVFSYEQYF. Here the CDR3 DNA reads TGTGCCAGCAGCCAAGGAGGCGGGGTGTTCTCCTACGAGCAGTACTTC.

The CDR3 region is CASSIGQLSNYGYTF. The CDR3 DNA reads TGTGCCAGTAGTATTGGGCAGCTATCGAACTATGGCTACACCTTC. This chain joins TRBV19 and TRBJ1-2; D gene ambiguous. The CDR3 consists of 15 residues. Per the germline V gene, CDR1 is LNHDA and CDR2 is SQIVND (reference sequence). V was clipped by 3 bases and J by 2 bases, with 13 bases between them.